A single sample gave rise to the 16 T cell receptor beta chains below, sequenced in a study of blood T cell repertoires in COVID-19. Repertoires were generated with immunoSEQ multiplex PCR, while TCRdb's copy carries only in-frame clones and drops some. This repertoire shows 170,000 or so clones, around 87% found once; its top ten account for around 0.88%. The sequenced sample was peripheral blood. The receptors here all came from a woman aged 18-30 years who had recovered from COVID-19.

The chain joins TRBV21-1 to TRBJ1-4. TRBV21-1 is a known pseudogene. The CDR3 loop spans 14 amino acids. This chain's CDR3 is CASSKGPLREKLFF. The DNA for the CDR3 is TGTGCCAGCAGCAAAGGGCCCCTGCGGGAAAAACTGTTTTTT.

This chain connects TRBV10-3 to TRBJ2-5; 7 bases are shared with TRBD1. The V and J ends lost 6 bases and 9 bases, in that order; junction bases with no gene match: 13. CDR1 ENHRY and CDR2 SYGVKD come from the germline V gene. There are 14 residues in the CDR3. The CDR3 reads CAISPSAGTGAQYF. The CDR3 DNA is TGTGCCATCAGCCCTTCGGCGGGCACAGGGGCCCAGTACTTC.

This clone was counted between two and nine times. This chain links TRBV6-5 with TRBJ1-5; 7 bases align to TRBD1. The CDR3 has 15 residues. V shed 2 bases, J shed 1 base, and the junction held 2 bases outside the gene matches. Germline CDR1 is MNHEY and CDR2 is SVGAGI. CDR3 amino acids: CASSYTRGSNQPQHF. The CDR3 DNA reads as TGTGCCAGCAGTTACACCAGGGGGAGCAATCAGCCCCAGCATTTT.

This clone was recorded once. J is TRBJ1-1 and V is TRBV15; D remains ambiguous. V was trimmed by 0 bases and J by 7 bases, leaving 12 bases between them. The CDR3 runs 14 residues. Per the germline V gene, CDR1 is LNHNV and CDR2 is YYDKDF (reference sequence). The chain's CDR3 is CATSRESFLNEAFF. The CDR3 nucleotides are TGTGCCACCAGCAGAGAGTCCTTCCTAAATGAAGCTTTCTTT.

This clone has just one count. The chain is built from TRBV7-2 and TRBJ1-4; TRBD1 matches 7 bases. V lost 7 bases, J lost 4 bases, and 9 bases stayed unmatched. Per germline, CDR1 SGHTA and CDR2 FQGNSA. This CDR3 has 15 residues. CDR3 bases: TGTGCCAGCACCCTTCCGGGACAGAATAATGAAAAACTGTTTTTT. Translated, it gives CASTLPGQNNEKLFF.

This clone has a single count. The genes are TRBV11-2 and TRBJ2-3; the match to TRBD1 covers 7 bases. This CDR3 has 15 amino acids. Germline values: CDR1 SGHAT, CDR2 FQNNGV. J gave up 0 bases and V 3 bases, and 3 bases lay outside the gene matches. CDR3 loop: CASSFEGASTDTQYF. DNA for the CDR3: TGTGCCAGCAGCTTTGAGGGGGCAAGCACAGATACGCAGTATTTT.

The genes are TRBV5-5 and TRBJ1-6; D not certain. Trimming pared 2 bases from V and 5 bases from J, leaving 11 bases between. The CDR3 consists of 15 residues. Germline lookup yields CDR1 SGHKS and CDR2 YYEKEE (reference sequence). CDR3 region: CASSLSNSNNSPLHF. The CDR3 nucleotides read TGTGCCAGCAGCTTATCTAACAGCAATAATTCACCCCTCCACTTT. The variable domain in full, with the rest retrieved from reference TRBV5-5 and TRBJ1-6, is DAGVTQSPTHLIKTRGQQVTLRCSPISGHKSVSWYQQVLGQGPQFIFQYYEKEERGRGNFPDRFSARQFPNYSSELNVNALLLGDSALYLCASSLSNSNNSPLHFGNGTRLTVT.

This chain joins TRBV7-9 and TRBJ1-6, with D unresolved. The germline V and J ends were trimmed by 6 bases and 9 bases, with 9 bases remaining between them. Germline V CDR1 and CDR2: SEHNR, FQNEAQ (reference sequence). The CDR3 contains 12 residues. In DNA form, the CDR3 reads TGTGCCAGCAGTACGGGAACTTCACCCCTCCACTTT. Its protein is CASSTGTSPLHF.

V and J are TRBV5-1 and TRBJ1-4; D possibly corresponds to TRBD1 (5 bases). Germline loops: CDR1 SGHRS, CDR2 YFSETQ. Trimming pared 4 bases from V and 12 bases from J, leaving 16 bases between. The CDR3 loop spans 13 amino acids. This chain's CDR3 is CASSDAGSLELFF. CDR3 nucleotide sequence: TGCGCCAGCAGCGATGCAGGGTCCTTAGAACTGTTTTTT.

Regarding this clone: This same CDR3 is encoded by further DNA sequences in the sample. The CDR3 coding sequence is TGTGCCAGCAGTTATTCGGGGGGCAATCAGCCCCAGCATTTT. Its protein product is CASSYSGGNQPQHF. The V and J genes are TRBV6-2 or TRBV6-3 and TRBJ1-5, with a tentative D call TRBD1 (5 bases). V was trimmed by 3 bases and J by 2 bases, leaving 8 bases between them. Per germline, CDR1 MNHEY and CDR2 SVGEGT. CDR3 size: 14 residues.

The chain carries TRBV6-6 and TRBJ1-5; maybe TRBD1 (6 bases). CDR3 length: 13 amino acids. V was shortened by 5 bases and J by 4 bases, with 9 bases between the two germline ends. Germline lookup yields CDR1 MNHNY and CDR2 SVGAGI (reference sequence). Here the CDR3 reads CASSAGQNQPQHF. CDR3 DNA: TGTGCCAGCAGTGCCGGACAGAATCAGCCCCAGCATTTT.

This chain joins TRBV3-1 (or the pseudogene TRBV3-2) and TRBJ2-7; 8 positions agree with TRBD2. The J segment lost 9 bases and the V segment lost 0 bases, leaving 13 bases of the junction unmatched. Germline lookup yields CDR1 LGHDT and CDR2 YNNKEL (reference sequence). The CDR3 is 16 amino acids. This CDR3 is CASSQDSGLGMQAQYF. CDR3 nucleotides: TGTGCCAGCAGCCAAGATTCGGGACTAGGGATGCAAGCGCAGTACTTC.

CDR3 sequence: CASSQDGTSGASTDTQYF. CDR3 in DNA: TGCGCCAGCAGCCAAGATGGGACTAGCGGGGCTAGCACAGATACGCAGTATTTT. The rearrangement joins TRBV4-3 to TRBJ2-3, with 13 bases identical to TRBD2. The CDR3 has 18 amino acids. Looked up from germline, CDR1 is LGHNA and CDR2 is YSLEER. Trimming at V came to 0 bases and at J to 0 bases, leaving 3 bases not matched to a gene.

CDR3 in amino acids: CASSYGLAGDEQYF. For the CDR3, the DNA is TGTGCCAGCAGTTATGGACTAGCGGGGGACGAGCAGTACTTC. This sequence joins TRBV2 and TRBJ2-7; 13 positions match TRBD2. The V and J ends lost 5 bases and 5 bases, in that order; junction bases with no gene match: 3. The germline gives CDR1 SNHLY, CDR2 FYNNEI. This CDR3 spans 14 amino acids.

This clone has just one count. This rearrangement joins TRBV18 to TRBJ2-3; 7 bases map to TRBD1. V trimming: 3 bases; J trimming: 2 bases; junction bases outside the gene matches: 2. Germline assignment: CDR1 KGHSH and CDR2 LQKENI. The CDR3 is made up of 14 amino acids. Here the CDR3 reads CASSPTGYTDTQYF. For the CDR3, the DNA is TGTGCCAGCTCACCGACAGGGTACACAGATACGCAGTATTTT.

This chain uses TRBV4-1 with TRBJ2-7, with a tentative D call TRBD2 (5 bases). The germline V gene has CDR1 MGHRA and CDR2 YSYEKL. CDR3 length: 14 amino acids. V was shortened by 0 bases and J by 2 bases, with 8 bases between the two germline ends. CDR3 nucleotide sequence: TGCGCCAGCAGCCAAGATCTCGGGGCCTACGAGCAGTACTTC. Translation gives CASSQDLGAYEQYF.